This T cell receptor beta chain was identified during a study of blood T cells in healthy people across ages. Together with a sample-barcoded 5' primer, a J-beta primer mix was included in a second PCR lasting roughly 6 to 12 cycles. MiXCR, run by TCRdb on the 5' RACE reads, gives a single entry per CDR3 protein. The sample contains 550,000 to 650,000 distinct CDR3 sequences, about 30% of which appear only once. The table lists this clonotype with a count of one. The length of the CDR3 is 14 residues. Germline V gives CDR1 SGHRS, CDR2 YFSETQ. The V and J ends lost 0 bases and 5 bases respectively, with 11 bases between them.

Material: blood. The rearrangement uses TRBV5-1 and TRBJ1-2, with D possibly being TRBD1 (5 bases). The TCR originated in a woman of 80 years or more in good health. Written as DNA, the CDR3 is TGCGCCAGCAGCTTGGTGGGGGAGGAATATGGCTACACCTTC. This gives the protein CASSLVGEEYGYTF.